Sequencing of this TCR beta chain was carried out in a study of T cell repertoires in cytomegalovirus infection. Study in general: Well-studied HLA-B-restricted epitopes and recently identified HLA-C-restricted epitopes of CMV were both used in the study. It was the public TCR beta signatures that indicated both CMV infection and matching HLA type. General study findings and limits: Summed frequency of shared TCR beta families picked out CMV carriers who also had the relevant HLA. Dominating the ex vivo response were HLA-C-restricted CMV-specific TCR beta clonotypes.

One entry per CDR3 protein, called by TCRdb with MiXCR from the reads. Of approximately 990,000 distinct CDR3 sequences in the sample, roughly 31% were seen once. Trimming took 4 bases from V and 4 from J, leaving 15 bases between them. The CDR3 has 15 residues. Note on this clonotype: Its antigen is not known.

This material consisted of cultured CD8+ T cells from PBMCs, taken from culture after CMV antigen stimulation. V usage is TRBV12-3 or TRBV12-4 and J usage is TRBJ2-3; D might be TRBD1 (6 bases). The TCR sequence derives from a human donor in good health (CMV status not recorded). Some clones in this sample may be carry-over from other donors' samples. CDR3 in DNA: TGTGCCAGCAGTTCTTCAGGGGATACCGCAGATACGCAGTATTTT. It specifies CASSSSGDTADTQYF.